This T cell receptor beta chain emerged from a study of cytomegalovirus exposure and HLA in healthy donors listed by TCRdb under 2017. In terms of the full investigation: In an earlier analysis of approximately 500 of the donors, 250 to 350 Gb of sequence data and 117 million unique TCR beta sequences from 150 million to 200 million T cells were reported. Approximately 300 gigabases of sequencing data and 70 million to 95 million unique TCR sequences made up an early release that covered nearly 650 HLA-typed donors. Of the 300 to 450 genotyped donors, 80% to 90% were placed in the genetic ancestry cluster associated with self-reported Caucasian donors. The aim of the study was to test whether cataloging public T cell receptors could identify signatures of past pathogen exposure. Using immunosequencing, the study profiled T cell repertoires from roughly 650 subjects and related those repertoires to cytomegalovirus serostatus. A separate validation cohort of 100 to 150 different subjects was used in addition to the 666-subject first cohort. High-throughput TCR immunosequencing, statistical association of individual TCRs with disease status, and machine learning were combined to predict cytomegalovirus infection status. A later analysis re-analyzed previously published TCR beta repertoires from 666 donors and added high-resolution HLA genotyping to study TCR occurrence patterns. Rather than using new phenotypic data, the later analysis identified candidate immune exposures from TCR beta sequences and from how often those sequences occurred across donors. An earlier analysis of about 600 of the donors used high-throughput TCR beta sequencing to judge whether each TCR beta V gene segment behaved as functional or pseudogenic. Donor age, sex, ethnicity and CMV serostatus were compiled together with the repertoire data. A later genetic analysis took genome-wide SNP genotypes for about three fifths of the roughly 670 donors and used that subset as a discovery cohort. All discovery cohort repertoires had been generated on a single sequencing platform. HLA typing covered class I and class II loci at four-digit resolution. Typing coverage differed by locus: A, B, C, DRB1 and DQB1 were typed in about 620-630 donors, DQA1 in around 500, DPA1 in 600 to 610, and DPB1 in 400 to 490. A few DR-DQ haplotypes were handled as single units for association and clustering because linkage in the cohort was strong. Across 300 to 500 genotyped donors of the cohort, an average of about 240,000 unique TCR beta nucleotide sequences per donor were sequenced, and approximately 19% of those sequences were non-productive. Study-wide conclusions, independent of this receptor: Because the 87-base-pair reads could not distinguish some IMGT-functional V segments, including TRBV6-2 and TRBV6-3, those segments were excluded. According to a later analysis, most CMV-associated TCR beta chains appeared to be HLA-restricted, and the HLA associations seemed to be driven largely by CMV exposure. A total of fewer than 200 TCR beta chains were listed by the study as associated with cytomegalovirus. In a later analysis, HLA-associated TCR beta chains were found to be more clonally expanded and to have lower generation probabilities than equally common non-associated chains. The earlier analysis of 587 of the donors excluded some 15 rarely observed V segments, including chromosome 9 orphons, because counts were too low. A later analysis reported that several top co-occurrence clusters appeared linked to parvovirus B19, influenza, CMV and Epstein-Barr virus. The classifier was reported to diagnose cytomegalovirus status with high specificity and sensitivity in both the original cohort and the validation cohort. In an earlier analysis of approximately 590 of the donors, most TCR beta V segments appeared in productive rearrangements about 90% or about 30% of the time, broadly matching IMGT annotations. The presence/absence analyses assumed that sequencing depth was roughly uniform across donors, and that assumption may not be true. At a false discovery rate of 0.05, a later analysis linked about 17,000 TCR beta sequences to specific HLA alleles. V-gene and J-gene trimming of TCR beta chains was associated with a missense DCLRE1C variant in a later genetic analysis, and the association was replicated in an independent cohort. In a later genetic analysis, fewer N-insertions in productive TCRs were reported among donors in an Asian-associated ancestry cluster than the roughly 710-donor mean. Linkage disequilibrium might explain the correlated functional status among segregating V segments, but an unknown experimental factor could not be ruled out. A cluster of highly shared sequence variants was judged likely to be a technical artifact of the sequencing pipeline. A further reported finding was that TCR beta sequences accurately predicted the HLA-A and HLA-B alleles for most subjects in the first cohort. Because HLA typing was unavailable for some donors at each locus, only the typed subset was used in association tests. Three of the identified cytomegalovirus-associated TCR beta chains were confirmed in vitro to be specific for cytomegalovirus antigens. According to a later analysis, TCR association rates differed among HLA loci, with DRB1 alleles showing the most associated TCRs and HLA-C alleles showing the fewest. Assigning TCR associations to individual alleles was difficult when HLA alleles, especially DR and DQ, strongly co-occurred. CMV serostatus was the only immune exposure information available for the cohort. The authors suggested that the approach could potentially be extended to other disease states and immunological phenotypes. This cohort had only TCR beta chains sequenced, and the lack of alpha or paired-chain data limited which features could be detected. Across donors, most TCR sequences were observed very rarely, whereas some public TCRs were present in many individuals.

Receptors were amplified or captured by the immunoSEQ multiplex PCR assay. For the multiplex PCR, a mixture combining 60 forward primers for TCR Vbeta segments and 13 reverse primers for TCR Jbeta segments was used. A multiplex PCR assay on genomic DNA amplified the CDR3 region of rearranged TCR beta genes. On the Illumina HiSeq System, the amplified TCR beta libraries were sequenced as 87-base-pair reads. From the authors' description of their analysis: In a later analysis, some 80 million unique TCR beta chains were counted across the roughly 700 repertoires, and roughly 11 million of these chains were shared by at least two donors. A nearest-neighbor algorithm error-corrected the raw reads and collapsed the reads into unique sequences, merging closely related sequences to remove PCR and sequencing errors. CDR3 sequences were aligned to IMGT reference sequences to assign V, D and J gene segments. For a sequence to be retained, a match of at least six nucleotides was required to both a V gene segment and a J gene segment. A rearrangement was called productive if the CDR3 had no stop codons and remained in frame with V and J, and every other rearrangement was called non-productive. CDR3 was defined by IMGT convention, running from the second conserved V-encoded cysteine to the conserved J-encoded phenylalanine. In an earlier analysis of some 550 of the donors, sequences lacking an unambiguous match to a single V gene segment were excluded. An earlier analysis of a few hundred of the donors classified V segments as functional when productive rearrangements were above 56.7% and as segregating when the standard deviation between donors was above 5%. To diagnose cytomegalovirus status from the catalog of TCR beta chain sequences, a statistical classification framework was built. A later analysis assigned V and J genes by comparing TCR nucleotide sequences with IMGT/GENE-DB human TR gene sequences. A later analysis assigned CDR3 sequences and most-parsimonious VDJ recombination scenarios with the TCRdist pipeline. In a later analysis, each TCR beta chain was defined by its CDR3 amino acid sequence together with its V-gene family, and reads without a unique V-gene family were excluded. In a later analysis, 500 to 650 highly shared, low-generation-probability nucleotide sequences were removed to address suspected cross-contamination and a sequencing artifact. A later analysis calculated a clonal expansion index for each public chain from normalized within-repertoire ranks of inferred template counts. In a later analysis, generation probabilities were computed with a VDJ recombination model fitted to out-of-frame rearrangements, and the resulting probabilities were checked against IGoR. Hypergeometric tests were used in a later analysis to score TCR-TCR, TCR-HLA and TCR-CMV co-occurrence, with a repertoire-size bias correction applied to the TCR pairs. A later analysis estimated false discovery rates by permuting HLA or CMV assignments 20 times. A later analysis grouped co-occurring TCRs with DBSCAN, adding TCRdist sequence similarity when clustering within HLA-allele-positive subsets. Co-occurrence clustering excluded repertoires with fewer than 30,000 or more than 120,000 public chains, plus five with anomalous nucleotide sharing. The source is immuneACCESS, and TCRdb retained only in-frame sequences with V and J called. Part of the clones is not carried over; for the studies checked, unresolved V genes explain less than half of this, and the remainder is unexplained. For V, J and clone size, that table is used; D and trimming come from the DNA. A total of about 130,000 clones appear in this sample, over 80% of them only once. Roughly 1.2% of the sample is taken by the ten largest.

The germline V gene provides CDR1 SGHTA and CDR2 FQGNSA. The CDR3 contains 14 residues, cysteine and phenylalanine counted. Solely the CDR3 DNA is kept, with 42 bases framed from the first base. Relative to germline, V is 1 base shorter and J is 3 bases shorter, with 9 bases between their ends. The cohort consisted of 650 to 700 healthy bone marrow donors. All cohort members were sampled while nominally healthy, although unrecorded immune exposures were likely present. The donor tested CMV seronegative, placing the donor among the 350 or so seronegative members of the cohort. Every donor gave a peripheral blood sample, and the peripheral blood mononuclear cells from that sample were used for TCR beta sequencing. Genomic DNA extraction from the blood cell samples was performed with the Qiagen DNeasy Blood Extraction Kit. With regard to this clone: Which antigen it targets is not known. Base qualities are missing; no much larger clone stands one base away.

The clonotype originates from a boy aged 5-17 years in good health and CMV-seronegative. The sequencing input was PBMCs. Rearrangement joined TRBV7-2 to TRBJ1-1, with the D gene not clear enough to name. The nucleotides read TGTGCCAGCAGCTTAGGGGCCTACTACACTGAAGCTTTCTTT. Translated, it gives CASSLGAYYTEAFF.